What follows describes a single T cell receptor (beta chain). Its antigen is still unknown. Sequencing was performed with immunoSEQ multiplex PCR; in TCRdb, only in-frame clones are kept and a portion is missing. The sample lists some 1,300 clones; approximately 22% were seen once. This CDR3 region has 15 residues. Trimming shortened V by 7 bases and J by 5 bases, and 21 bases separated the two germline ends. Germline CDR1 MDHEN, CDR2 SYDVKM. The data stem from a study of T cells in localized non-small cell lung cancer. Study outcomes and limitations: Heterogeneity is still possible, as just one tumor region was sequenced.

The chain joins TRBV28 to TRBJ2-7; perhaps D is TRBD1 or TRBD2 (5 bases each). The clonotype originates from a male donor aged 60 or over with stage III lung adenocarcinoma. The sequencing here drew on normal lung tissue next to the tumor, taken before any cancer treatment. This chain's CDR3 is CASTLPLPRDHEQYF. Written as DNA, the CDR3 is TGTGCCAGCACCTTACCGCTACCCAGGGACCACGAGCAGTACTTC. Complete variable domain (other parts from reference TRBV28 and TRBJ2-7): DVKVTQSSRYLVKRTGEKVFLECVQDMDHENMFWYRQDPGLGLRLIYFSYDVKMKEKGDIPEGYSVSREKKERFSLILESASTNQTSMYLCASTLPLPRDHEQYFGPGTRLTVT.